The source of this TCR beta chain is a study of T cells in women clearing cervical HPV infection. At the level of the study: Donors had HPV16-related CIN3 or worse; 2 had invasive cancer. Control women cleared a single incident HPV16 infection within 12 months. Case blood was drawn when the lesion was first found; control blood after infection became undetectable. Cases' blood sampling followed lesion detection by median around 150 days (90 to 200).

Produced via immunoSEQ multiplex PCR; TCRdb's table is partial and in-frame only. The repertoire table contains under 35,000 clones. Comment on this clone: The read stops 3 residues short of the end of the CDR3; the missing end is completed from the germline J gene.

The V gene end was trimmed by 6 bases and the J gene end by 3 bases; junction bases not matched to a gene: 7. Per the germline V gene, CDR1 is DFQATT and CDR2 is SNEGSKA (reference sequence). The CDR3 is 13 amino acids. V and J are TRBV20-1 and TRBJ2-7, with 8 bases lining up with TRBD2. Sequencing was done on a sample of blood buffy coat. The sequence was collected from a woman aged 18-70 years with a cervical HPV16 infection that either progressed to CIN3+ or cleared (not recorded which). CDR3 residues: CSASYSGDYEQYF. CDR3 DNA, as far as it was read: TGCAGTGCCAGCTATAGCGGGGACTACGAG.